The clone carrying this T cell receptor beta chain was seen a few times. These data belong to a study of beta chain features in type 1 diabetes. Study-level background: Investigators examined roughly 99,000,000 sorted cells across all samples.

Germline V gene lookup returns CDR1 SEHNR and CDR2 FQNEAQ (reference sequence). Trimming left V 3 bases short and J 8 bases short, with 20 bases between. The CDR3 length is 16 residues. Populations isolated by sorting all had purity greater than 95%. The investigators reverse transcribed all of the isolated RNA, so they sequenced expressed TCRB transcripts. The assay was immunoSEQ multiplex PCR, and TCRdb's table has in-frame clones only and misses some. The repertoire includes some 44,000 clones, around 50% of them detected once, and less than 2.5% sits in the top ten. This clonotype was obtained from a woman in her late teens or twenties in good health. V usage is TRBV7-9 and J usage is TRBJ2-1, with D maybe TRBD1 (6 bases). The sequenced sample consisted of Tregs from blood. The CDR3 DNA reads TGTGCCAGCAGCTTGGGACAATTTGTGACCGTTGATGAGCAGTTCTTC. It is translated as CASSLGQFVTVDEQFF.